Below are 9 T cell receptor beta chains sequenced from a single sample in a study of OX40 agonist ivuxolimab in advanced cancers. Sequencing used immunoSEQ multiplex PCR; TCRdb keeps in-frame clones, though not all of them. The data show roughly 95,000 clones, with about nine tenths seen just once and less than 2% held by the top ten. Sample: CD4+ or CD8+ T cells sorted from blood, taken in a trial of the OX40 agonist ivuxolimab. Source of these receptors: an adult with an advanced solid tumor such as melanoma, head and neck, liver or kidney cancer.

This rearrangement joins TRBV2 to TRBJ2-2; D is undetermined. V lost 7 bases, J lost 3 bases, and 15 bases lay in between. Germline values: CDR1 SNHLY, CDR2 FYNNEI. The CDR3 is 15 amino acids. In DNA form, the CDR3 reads TGTGCCAGCAACCAACATCCGGAGCACACCGGGGAGCTGTTTTTT. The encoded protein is CASNQHPEHTGELFF.

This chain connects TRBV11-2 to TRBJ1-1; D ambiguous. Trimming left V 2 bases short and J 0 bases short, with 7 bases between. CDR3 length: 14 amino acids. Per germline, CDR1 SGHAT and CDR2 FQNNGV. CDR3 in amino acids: CASSLSRMNTEAFF. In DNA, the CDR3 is TGTGCCAGCAGCTTATCCCGAATGAACACTGAAGCTTTCTTT.

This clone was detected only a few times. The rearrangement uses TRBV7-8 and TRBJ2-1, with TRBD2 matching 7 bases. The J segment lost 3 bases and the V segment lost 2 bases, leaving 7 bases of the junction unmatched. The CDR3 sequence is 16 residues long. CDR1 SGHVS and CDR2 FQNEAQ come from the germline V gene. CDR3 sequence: CASSLILAGVYNEQFF. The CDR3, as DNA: TGTGCCAGCAGCTTAATTCTGGCGGGAGTCTACAATGAGCAGTTCTTC. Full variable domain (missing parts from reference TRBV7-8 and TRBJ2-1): GAGVSQSPRYKVAKRGQDVALRCDPISGHVSLFWYQQALGQGPEFLTYFQNEAQLDKSGLPSDRFFAERPEGSVSTLKIQRTQQEDSAVYLCASSLILAGVYNEQFFGPGTRLTVL.

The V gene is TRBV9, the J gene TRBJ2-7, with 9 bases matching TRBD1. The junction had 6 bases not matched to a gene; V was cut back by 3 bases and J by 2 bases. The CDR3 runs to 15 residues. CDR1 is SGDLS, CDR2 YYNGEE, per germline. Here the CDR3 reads CASSASGTGTYEQYF. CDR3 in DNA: TGTGCCAGCAGCGCCTCCGGGACAGGGACCTACGAGCAGTACTTC.

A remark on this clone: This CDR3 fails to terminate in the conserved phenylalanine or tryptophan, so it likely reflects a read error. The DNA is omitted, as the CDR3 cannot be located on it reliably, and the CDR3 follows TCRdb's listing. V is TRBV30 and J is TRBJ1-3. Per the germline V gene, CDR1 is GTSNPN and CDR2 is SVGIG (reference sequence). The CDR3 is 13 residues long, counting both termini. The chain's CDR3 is CAWSVILPPRTPV.

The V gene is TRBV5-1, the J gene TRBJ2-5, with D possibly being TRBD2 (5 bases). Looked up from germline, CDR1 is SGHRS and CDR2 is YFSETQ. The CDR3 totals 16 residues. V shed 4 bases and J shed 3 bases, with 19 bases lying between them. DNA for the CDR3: TGCGCCAGCAGCCCGCATACGAGCGGAATAGAAGAGACCCAGTACTTC. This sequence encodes CASSPHTSGIEETQYF.

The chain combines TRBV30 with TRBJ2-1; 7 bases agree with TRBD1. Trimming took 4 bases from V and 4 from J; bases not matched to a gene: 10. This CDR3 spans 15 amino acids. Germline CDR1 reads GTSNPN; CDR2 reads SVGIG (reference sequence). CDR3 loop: CAWTRQGMAYNEQFF. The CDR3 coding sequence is TGTGCCTGGACCAGACAGGGAATGGCGTACAATGAGCAGTTCTTC.

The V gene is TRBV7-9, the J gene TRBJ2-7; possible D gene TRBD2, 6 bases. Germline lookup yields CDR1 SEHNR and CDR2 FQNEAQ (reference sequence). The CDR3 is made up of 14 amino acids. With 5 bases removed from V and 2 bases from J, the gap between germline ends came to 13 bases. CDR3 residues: CASSLGTSTYEQYF. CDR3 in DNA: TGTGCCAGCAGCCTGGGGACTTCAACCTACGAGCAGTACTTC.

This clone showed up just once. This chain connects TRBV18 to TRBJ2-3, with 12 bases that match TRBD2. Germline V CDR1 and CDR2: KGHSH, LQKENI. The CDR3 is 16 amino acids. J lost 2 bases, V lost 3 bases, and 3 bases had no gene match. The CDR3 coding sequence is TGTGCCAGCTCACCTAGACTAGCGGGAGCCACAGATACGCAGTATTTT. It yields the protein CASSPRLAGATDTQYF.